This T cell receptor (beta chain) emerged from a study of T cell clones after liver transplantation. The overall study: Pre-transplant mixed lymphocyte reactions yielded third-party-reactive TCRbeta sequences as comparators for graft-donor-reactive sequences.

Profiled with immunoSEQ multiplex PCR; TCRdb holds only in-frame clones, not every one. Of tens of thousands of clones in the sample, around 90% were seen once. This CDR3 contains 15 residues. Germline CDR1 MNHEY, CDR2 SVGAGI. Trimming removed 4 bases from V and 0 bases from J; junction bases left unmatched: 2. This TCR derives from a human donor who received a liver transplant. The chain joins TRBV6-5 to TRBJ2-1; 8 bases match TRBD2. The specimen was CD4+ T cells from blood, collected before liver transplant. This chain's CDR3 is CASSSREGSYNEQFF. CDR3 DNA: TGTGCCAGCAGTTCCCGGGAGGGCTCCTACAATGAGCAGTTCTTC.